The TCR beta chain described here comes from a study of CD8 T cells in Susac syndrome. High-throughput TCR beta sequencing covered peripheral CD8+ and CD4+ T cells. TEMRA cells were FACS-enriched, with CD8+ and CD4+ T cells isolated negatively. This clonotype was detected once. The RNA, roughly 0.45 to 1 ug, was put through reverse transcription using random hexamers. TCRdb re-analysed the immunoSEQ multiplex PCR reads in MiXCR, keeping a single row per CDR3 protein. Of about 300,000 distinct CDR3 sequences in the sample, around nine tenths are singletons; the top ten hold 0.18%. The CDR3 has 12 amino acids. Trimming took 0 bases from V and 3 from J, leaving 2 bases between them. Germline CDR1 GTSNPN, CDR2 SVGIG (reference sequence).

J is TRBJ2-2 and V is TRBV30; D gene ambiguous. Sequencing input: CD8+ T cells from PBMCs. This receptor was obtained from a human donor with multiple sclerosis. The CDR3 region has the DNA TGTGCCTGGAGTGTACACACCGGGGAGCTGTTTTTT. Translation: CAWSVHTGELFF.